Listed here is a single T cell receptor (beta chain). No antigen is known for it. The entry originates in a study of identical twins' blood T cells. Study-level points and caveats: Twins shared more top CDR3 clonotypes than unrelated donors did.

The CDR3 sequence is 15 residues long. J was trimmed by 10 bases and V by 5 bases; bases with no gene match: 9. CDR1 and CDR2 (germline): SGHNT, YENEEA. Both ends of each TCR cDNA library bore sample-specific barcodes. TCRdb redid the calling of the 5' RACE reads with MiXCR, one entry per CDR3 protein. The sample consists of fewer than 450,000 distinct CDR3 sequences, roughly 27% of them appearing once. The receptor's source is a woman aged 18-55 years in good health. Sequencing input: PBMCs. The chain uses TRBV11-3 and TRBJ2-1; TRBD2 matches 12 bases. This CDR3 is CASSHGLAGWAEQFF. CDR3 DNA sequence: TGTGCCAGCAGCCACGGACTAGCGGGATGGGCGGAGCAGTTCTTC.